This record looks at one TCR beta chain sequence and its context. The source of the sample is a study of PD-L1 blockade in urothelial cancer. The wider study: In the patient group, about 90% of the roughly 29 were males with bladder-origin urothelial cancer. At 6 weeks and at 3 weeks (second dose) after treatment start, blood was analyzed.

Generated by immunoSEQ multiplex PCR, the TCRdb table keeps only in-frame clones and is missing some. The data show around 49,000 clones, 88% seen once. V shed 4 bases and J shed 1 base, with 24 bases lying between them. This CDR3 is 19 amino acids long. Germline-derived CDR1 and CDR2 are SGHRS and YFSETQ. Time point reported: peripheral blood 6 weeks after treatment start. The diagnosis in patients was locally advanced or metastatic urothelial carcinoma. The sample was PBMCs, taken around atezolizumab (anti-PD-L1) treatment. The genes are TRBV5-1 and TRBJ1-3, with D unclear. The source of this sequence is a man in his 60s with urothelial cancer. CDR3 DNA sequence: TGCGCCAGCAGCCAGCGGTCTCCAGGAGCTTCATGGTCTGGAAACACCATATATTTT. The encoded protein is CASSQRSPGASWSGNTIYF.